One sample yielded the 25 T cell receptor beta chains listed below, sequenced in a study of cytomegalovirus exposure and HLA in healthy donors. The PCR had 60 Vbeta and 13 Jbeta primers. Clones were sequenced by immunoSEQ multiplex PCR, and TCRdb holds only the in-frame ones, with some missing. The sample consists of approximately 180,000 clones, roughly three quarters of them appearing once. Sequenced input: PBMCs. The receptor set was obtained from a male donor in good health and CMV-seronegative.

This chain joins TRBV29-1 and TRBJ2-1; tentatively, D is TRBD1 (6 bases). Germline loops: CDR1 SQVTM, CDR2 ANQGSEA. The CDR3 has 12 amino acids. V lost 8 bases, J lost 6 bases, and 14 bases lay in between. The CDR3: CSWMGAGNEQFF. The CDR3 DNA reads TGCAGCTGGATGGGGGCAGGCAATGAGCAGTTCTTC.

The chain joins TRBV4-2 to TRBJ2-7; 11 nucleotides align to TRBD1. Trimming took 4 bases from V and 3 from J; bases not matched to a gene: 8. This CDR3 region has 16 residues. The germline V gene has CDR1 LGHNA and CDR2 YNFKEQ. CDR3 protein: CASSRTGTGGFYEQYF. The CDR3 DNA reads as TGTGCCAGCAGCCGGACCGGGACAGGGGGTTTCTACGAGCAGTACTTC.

This sequence joins TRBV4-1 and TRBJ2-7, with 8 bases lining up with TRBD2. The V and J ends lost 5 bases and 1 base, in that order; junction bases with no gene match: 4. This CDR3 is 14 amino acids long. Germline loops: CDR1 MGHRA, CDR2 YSYEKL. CDR3 sequence (DNA): TGCGCCAGCAGCGAAGCTAGCGGGTCCTACGAGCAGTACTTC. This sequence encodes CASSEASGSYEQYF.

This clone was observed a handful of times. The V call is TRBV5-4, the J call TRBJ1-2, with D possibly matching TRBD1 (5 bases). The CDR3 extends over 13 amino acids. Germline CDR1 reads SGHNT; CDR2 reads YYREEE (reference sequence). V dropped 2 bases and J dropped 5 bases, with 10 bases sitting between them. The CDR3 bases are TGTGCCAGCAGCTTACCGGGACTATATGGCTACACCTTC. Its protein is CASSLPGLYGYTF.

This chain joins TRBV7-2 and TRBJ1-3; TRBD1 agrees at 7 bases. V dropped 7 bases and J dropped 4; count of bases not matched to a gene: 10. CDR1 and CDR2 from the germline V gene are SGHTA and FQGNSA. The CDR3 spans 15 residues. In nucleotides, the CDR3 is TGTGCCAGCACCCTATATAGGGGGCGGGGAAACACCATATATTTT. Translation gives CASTLYRGRGNTIYF.

The V and J genes are TRBV11-3 and TRBJ2-3; D might be TRBD2 (5 bases). This CDR3 region has 14 residues. Germline V gene sequence: CDR1 SGHNT, CDR2 YENEEA. Trimming took off 2 bases at V and 2 bases at J, with 8 bases between the two ends. The CDR3 nucleotides are TGTGCCAGCAGCTTAACGGGGTTCACAGATACGCAGTATTTT. Its translation is CASSLTGFTDTQYF.

The chain links TRBV9 to TRBJ2-3; a weak D match, TRBD1 (5 bases). Germline assignment: CDR1 SGDLS and CDR2 YYNGEE. With 4 bases removed from V and 2 bases from J, the gap between germline ends came to 17 bases. The CDR3 covers 16 residues. CDR3 protein: CASSSVLDSPTDTQYF. The CDR3 DNA sequence: TGTGCCAGCAGCTCCGTTCTTGACAGCCCCACAGATACGCAGTATTTT.

The chain uses TRBV5-4 and TRBJ2-5; a weak D match, TRBD1 (6 bases). CDR1 is SGHNT, CDR2 YYREEE, per germline (reference sequence). The CDR3 is made up of 15 amino acids. V lost 0 bases and J 4 bases, leaving 13 bases between the germline ends. Here the CDR3 DNA reads TGTGCCAGCAGCTTGGCAGTGGCCAGGGGAGAGACCCAGTACTTC. It is translated as CASSLAVARGETQYF.

V and J are TRBV4-3 and TRBJ2-3; the D gene is possibly TRBD1 (5 bases). CDR1 is LGHNA, CDR2 YSLEER, per germline. CDR3 length: 16 residues. The V end lost 1 base, the J end lost 4 bases, and 15 bases lay between the germline ends. CDR3 loop: CASSQGRRRVSDTQYF. DNA for the CDR3: TGCGCCAGCAGCCAAGGACGGCGCAGGGTATCAGATACGCAGTATTTT.

The rearrangement uses TRBV4-3 and TRBJ1-4, with a possible D match to TRBD1 (5 bases). The germline V gene has CDR1 LGHNA and CDR2 YSLEER. Trimming cost V 0 bases and J 7 bases, with 18 bases left between them. The CDR3 is 17 residues long. The chain's CDR3 is CASSQDPPQGVPEKLFF. The CDR3 region has the DNA TGCGCCAGCAGCCAAGATCCCCCGCAGGGCGTTCCTGAAAAACTGTTTTTT.

The chain links TRBV20-1 to TRBJ2-7; TRBD1 aligns across 8 bases. Losses at the gene ends were 6 bases for V and 4 bases for J; bases not matched to a gene: 2. This CDR3 comprises 11 residues. In germline, CDR1 is DFQATT, CDR2 SNEGSKA (reference sequence). Written as DNA, the CDR3 is TGCAGTGCAAACAGGGGGTACGAGCAGTACTTC. As protein: CSANRGYEQYF.

The gene calls are TRBV30 and TRBJ1-5, with TRBD1 as a possible D gene (6 bases). In germline, CDR1 is GTSNPN, CDR2 SVGIG (reference sequence). The CDR3 runs to 16 residues. V lost 3 bases, J lost 1 base, and 16 bases lay in between. CDR3 DNA: TGTGCCTGGAGCCTCCCAGGGGCACTAAGCAATCAGCCCCAGCATTTT. Translation: CAWSLPGALSNQPQHF.

About this clone: One end of the junction is discordant with germline, which a read error may explain. Additional DNA sequences in this sample encode the identical CDR3. This rearrangement joins TRBV29-1 to TRBJ1-1; D not certain. The CDR3 totals 13 residues. The germline gives CDR1 SQVTM, CDR2 ANQGSEA. CDR3 protein: CSVGRRPNTEAFF. As DNA, the CDR3 is TGCAGCGTTGGAAGGAGACCGAACACTGAAGCTTTCTTC.

The V and J genes are TRBV7-2 and TRBJ2-1; 9 bases are shared with TRBD1. The CDR3 runs to 14 residues. With 5 bases clipped from V and 8 bases from J, the junction kept 7 bases outside the gene matches. CDR1 SGHTA and CDR2 FQGNSA come from the germline V gene. Here the CDR3 DNA reads TGTGCCAGCAGCCCTGTAACAGGGGGCCATGAGCAGTTCTTC. Amino acids: CASSPVTGGHEQFF.

Only one count was recorded for this clone. The chain couples TRBV5-1 to TRBJ2-6; 8 nucleotides agree with TRBD2. The germline V gene encodes CDR1 SGHRS and CDR2 YFSETQ. This CDR3 region has 18 residues. V shed 5 bases and J 5 bases; nucleotides not matched to a gene: 15. CDR3 DNA: TGCGCCAGCAGATGGGCGGGACTAGTGCAGGGTCGGGCCAACGTCCTGACTTTC. It yields the protein CASRWAGLVQGRANVLTF.

This chain links TRBV5-4 with TRBJ2-1; 9 nucleotides match TRBD2. Germline V gene lookup returns CDR1 SGHNT and CDR2 YYREEE (reference sequence). The junction had 7 bases not matched to a gene; V was cut back by 0 bases and J by 9 bases. This CDR3 is 15 amino acids long. CDR3 nucleotides: TGTGCCAGCAGCTTGGAGGCTAGCGGGAAACTTGAGCAGTTCTTC. Translating it yields CASSLEASGKLEQFF.

This chain joins TRBV6-5 and TRBJ1-2, with D perhaps TRBD1 (6 bases). The CDR3 runs to 14 residues. V lost 6 bases, J lost 4 bases, and 15 bases lay in between. The germline CDR1 and CDR2 sequences are MNHEY and SVGAGI. The CDR3 loop is CASSRRGLVYGYTF. CDR3 in DNA: TGTGCCAGCAGCCGCAGGGGTCTGGTCTATGGCTACACCTTC.

V usage is TRBV4-3 and J usage is TRBJ1-1, with no clear D. V lost 4 bases and J 3 bases, leaving 15 bases between the germline ends. This CDR3 region has 15 residues. CDR1 is LGHNA and CDR2 is YSLEER in the germline V gene. The CDR3 loop reads CASSPAGGRDTEAFF. CDR3 DNA sequence: TGCGCCAGCAGCCCGGCCGGAGGGAGGGACACTGAAGCTTTCTTT.

This chain uses TRBV9 with TRBJ1-2; 12 bases line up with TRBD1. Germline V gene data show CDR1 as SGDLS and CDR2 as YYNGEE. V was pared by 0 bases and J by 7 bases, with 7 bases of the junction left unmatched. The CDR3 length is 16 residues. The CDR3 sequence is CASSVAGTGGEGGYTF. The DNA of the CDR3 is TGTGCCAGCAGCGTAGCCGGGACAGGGGGCGAGGGTGGCTACACCTTC.

The CDR3 DNA is TGTGCCAGCAGCCCGACTGGGGGGAGATATGGCTACACCTTC. It encodes CASSPTGGRYGYTF. The chain is built from TRBV7-9 and TRBJ1-2; tentatively, D is TRBD1 (5 bases). Deletions cut 5 bases from V and 5 bases from J, with 15 bases between. Germline CDR1 reads SEHNR; CDR2 reads FQNEAQ (reference sequence). The CDR3 is made up of 14 amino acids.

This clone was counted between two and nine times. This chain connects TRBV7-2 to TRBJ1-5, with TRBD1 as a possible D gene (6 bases). The CDR3 contains 15 residues. Germline CDR1 is SGHTA and CDR2 is FQGNSA. V dropped 5 bases and J dropped 1 base, with 12 bases sitting between them. The CDR3 sequence: CASSPRGGSNQPQHF. The DNA for the CDR3 is TGTGCCAGCAGCCCAAGGGGGGGGAGCAATCAGCCCCAGCATTTT.

This clone has a single count. At one end, the junction sequence differs from germline, possibly due to a read error. The chain links TRBV30 to TRBJ1-6, with 7 nucleotides matching TRBD1. CDR1 GTSNPN and CDR2 SVGIG come from the germline V gene (reference sequence). The CDR3 contains 13 residues. The chain's CDR3 is CAWSGKSGTALQF. CDR3 sequence (DNA): TGTGCCTGGAGTGGGAAATCCGGGACAGCCCTCCAGTTT.

This sequence joins TRBV30 and TRBJ2-5; D possibly corresponds to TRBD2 (6 bases). CDR1 is GTSNPN and CDR2 is SVGIG in the germline V gene (reference sequence). CDR3 size: 12 residues. Trimming pared 4 bases from V and 5 bases from J, leaving 11 bases between. CDR3 DNA sequence: TGTGCCTGGACCGCTAGCGCGGAGACCCAGTACTTC. Encoded protein: CAWTASAETQYF.

This chain joins TRBV18 and TRBJ1-5; D unresolved. The CDR3 has 14 residues. CDR1 is KGHSH, CDR2 LQKENI, per germline. Deletions cut 3 bases from V and 5 bases from J, with 11 bases between. In nucleotides, the CDR3 is TGTGCCAGCTCACCGGGTTGGAGGGATCAGCCCCAGCATTTT. Its translation is CASSPGWRDQPQHF. Complete variable domain (other parts from reference TRBV18 and TRBJ1-5): NAGVMQNPRHLVRRRGQEARLRCSPMKGHSHVYWYRQLPEEGLKFMVYLQKENIIDESGMPKERFSAEFPKEGPSILRIQQVVRGDSAAYFCASSPGWRDQPQHFGDGTRLSIL.

This clone was found once. V is TRBV7-9 and J is TRBJ2-2, with a tentative D call TRBD1 (6 bases). CDR1 is SEHNR, CDR2 FQNEAQ, per germline (reference sequence). The ends were cut back, 3 bases at V and 5 bases at J, with 19 bases in the middle. This CDR3 spans 17 amino acids. The CDR3 region is CASSLGLTGQETGELFF. The CDR3 DNA reads TGTGCCAGCAGCTTGGGGCTAACGGGACAAGAAACCGGGGAGCTGTTTTTT.